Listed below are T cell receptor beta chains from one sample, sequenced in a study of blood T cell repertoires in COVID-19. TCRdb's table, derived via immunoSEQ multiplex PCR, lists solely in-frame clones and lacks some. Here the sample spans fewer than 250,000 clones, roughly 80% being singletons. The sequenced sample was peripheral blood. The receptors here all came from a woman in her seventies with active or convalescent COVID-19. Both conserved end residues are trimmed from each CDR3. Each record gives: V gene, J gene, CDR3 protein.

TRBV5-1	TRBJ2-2	ASSLAVTGELF
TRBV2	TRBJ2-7	ASSGGVGYEQY
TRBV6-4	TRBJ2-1	ASSPEGNEQF
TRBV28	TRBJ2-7	ASTPGGRDEQY
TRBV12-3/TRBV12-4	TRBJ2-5	ASNTGVEETQY
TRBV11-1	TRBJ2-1	ASSLEWTVPAKQF
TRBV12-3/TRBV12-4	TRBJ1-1	ASSLYTEAF
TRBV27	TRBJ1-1	ASKTSVRVWDTEAF
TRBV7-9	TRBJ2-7	ASSLYQASYEQY
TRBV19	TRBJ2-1	ASSIRLATYNEQF
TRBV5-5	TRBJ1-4	ASSLVQGANEKLF
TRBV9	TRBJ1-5	ASSVGDRINQPQH
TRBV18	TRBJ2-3	ASSPVAGGRDTQY
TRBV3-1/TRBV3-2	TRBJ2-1	ASSNDGTHYNEQF
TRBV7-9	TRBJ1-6	ASRTGARGALH
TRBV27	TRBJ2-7	ASSLGAGPSYEQY
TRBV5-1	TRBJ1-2	ASSLGTGDGYT
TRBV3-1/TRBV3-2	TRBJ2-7	ASSSLGLGGYEQY
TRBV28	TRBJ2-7	ASGWRDVREQY
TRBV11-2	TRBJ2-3	ASSAALAGGTDTQY
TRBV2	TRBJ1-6	ASSEGGTGLNSPLH
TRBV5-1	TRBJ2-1	ASSSGASSYNEQF
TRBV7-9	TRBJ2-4	ASSPKTSGKNIQY
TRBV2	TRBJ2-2	ASSEGGLPGELF
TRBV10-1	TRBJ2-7	ASSRDREVRPYEQY
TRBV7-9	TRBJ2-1	ASSLGALQEQF
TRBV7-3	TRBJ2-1	ASSLGTGLYNEQF
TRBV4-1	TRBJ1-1	ASSQDTAGNTEAF
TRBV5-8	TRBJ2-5	ASSYHGGGRQETQY
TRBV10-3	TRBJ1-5	AISDRADNQPQH
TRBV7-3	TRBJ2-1	ASSLRGLAGASLAYNEQF
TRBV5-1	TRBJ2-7	ASSFGLAGREQY
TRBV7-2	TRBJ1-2	ASSLTVGFYGYT